This T cell receptor beta chain was sequenced for a study of cytomegalovirus exposure and HLA in healthy donors. General study points: Cytomegalovirus association was assigned to more than 150 TCR beta chains. A subsequent analysis found that TCR clusters from the first cohort also tended to co-occur in the 110 or so validation repertoires, with approximately 94% of cluster scores above 0. Three chains linked to CMV were shown in vitro to be specific for CMV antigens.

The data were produced by immunoSEQ multiplex PCR, yet TCRdb's version contains in-frame clones alone and is incomplete. The sample yields 200,000 or so clones, 84% seen once. It was the approximately 120-subject validation cohort, separate from the roughly 700-subject first cohort, to which the donors belonged. For this clone: What it binds is not known.

V lost 4 bases and J 0 bases, leaving 7 bases between the germline ends. The length of the CDR3 is 13 residues. CDR1 is LNHNV and CDR2 is YYDKDF in the germline V gene (reference sequence). Material for sequencing was PBMCs. This receptor was taken from a woman in her twenties or thirties in good health and CMV-seropositive. The rearrangement links TRBV15 to TRBJ2-7; D not certain. In DNA form, the CDR3 reads TGTGCCACCAGCACAGTAACCTCCTACGAGCAGTACTTC. It encodes CATSTVTSYEQYF.